The T cell receptor beta chain described here comes from a study of naive and memory T cell subsets. Study-level findings and limits: Possibly reflecting memory cells re-expressing CD45RA, a few larger clonotypes occurred in naive repertoires, especially CD8. From naive to CM, EM and EMRA, diversity decreased and Gini increased.

An equimolar mix of two oligonucleotides served as the beta constant-region primer for TRBC1 and TRBC2. Four rounds of PCR amplified the ligated cDNA using nested alpha and beta constant-region primers plus SP2. An oligonucleotide with the SP2 primer and a 12-nucleotide UMI was ligated to the cDNA 3' end. A single record per CDR3 protein comes from TCRdb applying MiXCR to the UMI-ligation and nested PCR reads. The repertoire holds 130,000 to 150,000 distinct CDR3 sequences, about 20% seen once, with 0.09% to 0.13% in the top ten. The CDR3 length is 16 residues. The germline V gene has CDR1 SGHDN and CDR2 FVKESK. The J segment lost 6 bases and the V segment lost 0 bases, leaving 5 bases of the junction unmatched. This clonotype has just a few counts. Its target is unknown. Cells stained for CD3, CD4, CD8, CD45RA and CD27 were sorted into four subsets.

The specimen was naive CD4+ T cells from blood. The sequence came from a human donor in good health. This sequence joins TRBV14 and TRBJ2-7, with 13 bases lining up with TRBD2. The CDR3, as DNA: TGTGCCAGCAGCCAAGATCCGGGACTAGCGGGATTCGAGCAGTACTTC. Protein: CASSQDPGLAGFEQYF.